Described below is a single T cell receptor beta chain sequence and its context. The data were taken from a study of blood T cell repertoires in COVID-19. Data came from immunoSEQ multiplex PCR; TCRdb stores just in-frame clones and leaves some out. The sample carries a few hundred thousand clones, roughly 87% recorded once. The ends lost 6 bases at V and 2 bases at J; junction bases unmatched: 10. Germline V CDR1 and CDR2: MDHEN, SYDVKM. This CDR3 is built from 16 residues. Sequencing was done on a sample of PBMCs or T cells enriched from blood (not recorded which). This sequence joins TRBV28 and TRBJ1-5, with 7 bases lining up with TRBD1. The receptor's source is a woman in her twenties or thirties who had recovered from COVID-19. The DNA of the CDR3 is TGTGCCAGCAGGCCTCCGGGAGGGACAGGCAATCAGCCCCAGCATTTT. As protein: CASRPPGGTGNQPQHF. Together with reference TRBV28 and TRBJ1-5, the CDR3 gives the full variable domain: DVKVTQSSRYLVKRTGEKVFLECVQDMDHENMFWYRQDPGLGLRLIYFSYDVKMKEKGDIPEGYSVSREKKERFSLILESASTNQTSMYLCASRPPGGTGNQPQHFGDGTRLSIL.